Here is one TCR beta chain with its context. Its binding antigen is unknown. No much larger clone is present one base from it, and per-base qualities are unavailable. Receptor libraries were prepared by 5' RACE. The sample was run on an Illumina HiSeq 2500. A second PCR of about 7 to 12 cycles was performed with a sample-barcoded 5' primer and a J-beta primer mix. Each TCR beta cDNA molecule received a unique molecular identifier from a template-switch 5' adaptor carrying 12 random nucleotides. At least 3 million CDR3-containing paired-end reads were obtained from each sample. The Mint cDNA synthesis kit, primed by a TRBC-specific oligonucleotide, was used to synthesize first-strand cDNA from all RNA. After uracil-DNA glycosylase treatment, a first 18-cycle PCR used universal primers M1SS and BC2_uni_R on all cDNA. On the authors' methods: Normalization of each sample was performed by random selection of 1 million high-quality reads, each carrying a distinct molecular identifier. Instead of being binned into consensus sequences, reads with shared molecular identifiers were discarded. MiTCR, with a Q25 quality threshold and the strictest error-elimination algorithm, was used for CDR3 identification, clonotype clustering and error correction. Lower-bound total TCR beta diversity was estimated with a nonparametric unseen species model using Euler transformation. TCRdb ran its own pipeline on the public reads, namely fastp trimming at Q25 and MiXCR clone calling, and kept in-frame beta chains. Merged by CDR3 protein, the rows form single entries marked with the most common genes and DNA. The V and J calls were determined by TCRdb, not by the authors. This sample gives roughly 900,000 distinct CDR3 sequences in total; roughly 48% of them show up just once. About an eighth of the sample is held by the ten biggest clonotypes.

This entry is derived from a study of blood T cells in healthy people across ages (dated by TCRdb to 2015 to 2017). For the study in its entirety: In model experiments, template switching captured about one uniquely barcoded TCR beta cDNA molecule for every two T cells. Donors of different ages were randomly distributed across sequencing lanes to avoid experimental bias. Age-related changes in TCR beta repertoire diversity were measured in the study by deep sequencing normalized with unique cDNA molecular identifiers. The study analyzed two additional independent replicas of 1 million unique cDNA reads from the same blood draw for two donors, one aged 18 to 30 and one aged 80 or older. Donors were grouped into four age groups: young (average roughly 16 years), middle-aged (39), aged (around 56) and long-lived (about 82). The paper as a whole reports these results and caveats: Because donor CMV infection status was unknown, age-related changes in expanded clonotypes were potentially confounded. The long-lived group showed more naive CD4+ T cells, fewer expanded clones and increased TCR diversity than the aged group, suggesting age selection. As age increased, observed TCR beta diversity per million T cells dropped in a roughly linear way, and a significant reduction was already evident by age 40. The percentage of naive T cells measured by flow cytometry correlated strongly with observed TCR beta diversity. Since profiling was done on bulk unsorted PBMCs, naive and antigen-experienced compartments could not be conclusively compared. Estimates of total diversity based on one million sequenced T cells were regarded as lower bounds and as underestimates.

The approximately 39 donors, aged about 6 to 100 years, were systemically healthy Caucasian individuals from Russia. Each donor gave ten milliliters of peripheral blood, drawn into EDTA-treated Vacutainer tubes. Ficoll-Paque density-gradient centrifugation was used to isolate PBMCs, with at least 6.5 million per sample. Total RNA, at least 5 micrograms per sample, was extracted from PBMCs with Trizol reagent. The percentages of naive CD45RAhigh/CD27high T cells were determined by flow cytometry on a PBMC aliquot from every donor. Deletion took 0 bases off V and 6 bases off J, with a span of 15 bases between the germline ends. The CDR3 has 15 amino acids, counting the end cysteine and phenylalanine. Left in the record is the CDR3 DNA by itself, 45 bases read in frame from the first base. CDR1 LGHDT and CDR2 YNNKEL were looked up in the germline V gene (reference sequence).

This sequence originates from a man aged 30-40 years in good health. Here the chain combines TRBV3-1 and TRBJ2-7, with TRBD2 tentatively as D gene (5 bases match). Specimen: blood. The CDR3 loop reads CASSQDPGEGLEQYF. DNA sequence: TGTGCCAGCAGCCAAGATCCCGGGGAAGGGCTCGAGCAGTACTTC.